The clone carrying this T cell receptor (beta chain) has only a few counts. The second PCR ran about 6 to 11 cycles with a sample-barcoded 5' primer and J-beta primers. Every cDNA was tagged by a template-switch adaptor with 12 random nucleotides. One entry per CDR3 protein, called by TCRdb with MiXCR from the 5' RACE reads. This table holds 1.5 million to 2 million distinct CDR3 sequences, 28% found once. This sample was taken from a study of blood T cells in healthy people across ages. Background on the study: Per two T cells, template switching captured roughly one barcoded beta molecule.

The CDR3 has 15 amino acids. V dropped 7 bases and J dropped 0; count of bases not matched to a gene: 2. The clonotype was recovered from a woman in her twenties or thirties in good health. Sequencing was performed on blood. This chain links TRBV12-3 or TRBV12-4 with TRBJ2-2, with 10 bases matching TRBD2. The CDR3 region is CASKTSGTNTGELFF. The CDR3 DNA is TGTGCCAGCAAAACTAGCGGGACGAACACCGGGGAGCTGTTTTTT.